The rows below give T cell receptor beta chains drawn from one sample of a study of beta chain features in type 1 diabetes. Produced via immunoSEQ multiplex PCR; TCRdb's table is partial and in-frame only. The sample holds just over 600,000 clones, around 15% seen once. Sequencing used naive CD4+ T cells from blood. The receptors here all came from a man between 18 and 35 years old in good health. Each CDR3 is given with its conserved first and last residue. The D gene is left open where the match is weak. Clone size is given for some rows only: seen once, a few or many times, or a class if the clone is expanded.

size	V	D	J	DNA	CDR3
few	TRBV30	TRBD1	TRBJ1-1	TGTGCCTGGAGTTGGACAGGGGGGAACACTGAAGCTTTCTTT	CAWSWTGGNTEAFF
few	TRBV5-1	TRBD2	TRBJ2-7	TGCGCCAGCAGCTTGGTTACGGGAGGGCCTCGCGAGCAGTACTTC	CASSLVTGGPREQYF
-	TRBV5-4	TRBD1	TRBJ2-2	TGTGCCAGCAGCTGGACAGGGCCCCACACCGGGGAGCTGTTTTTT	CASSWTGPHTGELFF
few	TRBV27	-	TRBJ1-1	TGTGCCAGCAGTGGAAACAGGGTCGGCGAAGCTTTCTTT	CASSGNRVGEAFF
few	TRBV7-2	TRBD1	TRBJ2-5	TGTGCCAGCAGCTTGACAGGGCCGTACCAAGAGACCCAGTACTTC	CASSLTGPYQETQYF
-	TRBV5-1	-	TRBJ1-1	TGCGCCAGCAGACAGAACACTGAAGCTTTCTTT	CASRQNTEAFF
few	TRBV5-1	-	TRBJ2-3	TGCGCCAGCAGCTTGGTACCAGATACGCAGTATTTT	CASSLVPDTQYF
-	TRBV9	-	TRBJ2-3	TGTGCCAGCAGCGTAGGGGTGGGGCGCACAGATACGCAGTATTTT	CASSVGVGRTDTQYF
few	TRBV7-9	TRBD2	TRBJ2-3	TGTGCCAGCAGCCCCGGATTTACCGGGACTAGCGGGTTCACAGATACGCAGTATTTT	CASSPGFTGTSGFTDTQYF
-	TRBV10-3	TRBD1	TRBJ1-1	TGTGCCATCAGTGAATCGACAGGGATACGGAACACTGAAGCTTTCTTT	CAISESTGIRNTEAFF
few	TRBV19	-	TRBJ2-7	TGTGCCAGTAGCCACGGTCAGACGGCCGGATACGAGCAGTACTTC	CASSHGQTAGYEQYF
once	TRBV5-1	TRBD1	TRBJ2-5	TGCGCCAGCAGGACAGGGCAAGAGACCCAGTACTTC	CASRTGQETQYF
-	TRBV9	TRBD1	TRBJ2-1	TGTGCCAGCAGGCCACAGGGGAAATACGACAATGAGCAGTTCTTC	CASRPQGKYDNEQFF
few	TRBV9	TRBD2	TRBJ2-3	TGTGCCAGCAGCGTAGCCCCTAGCGGGGGTATGGATACGCAGTATTTT	CASSVAPSGGMDTQYF
few	TRBV7-9	-	TRBJ2-3	TGTGCCAGCAGCTTATTGGAGGGTCGGAGCACAGATACGCAGTATTTT	CASSLLEGRSTDTQYF
-	TRBV19	TRBD1	TRBJ1-1	TGTGCCAGTAGTCCCCGGGGAGGGGACAGGAAAAACACTGAAGCTTTCTTT	CASSPRGGDRKNTEAFF
few	TRBV29-1	-	TRBJ2-7	TGCAGCGTTACCTCTAGGGCTGGGTGGCAGTTTAGCTCCTACGAGCAGTACTTC	CSVTSRAGWQFSSYEQYF
-	TRBV13	-	TRBJ2-5	TGTGCCAGCGATCCGGGGGCAGGTTTTACGGAGACCCAGTACTTC	CASDPGAGFTETQYF
-	TRBV27	TRBD2	TRBJ2-1	TGTGCCAGCAGTTGGACTAGCGGGGGGGCCAATGAGCAGTTCTTC	CASSWTSGGANEQFF
few	TRBV7-9	TRBD2	TRBJ2-5	TGTGCCAGCAGCCACTCTAGCGGGAGGGCCGGGGAGACCCAGTACTTC	CASSHSSGRAGETQYF
few	TRBV18	-	TRBJ2-5	TGTGCCAGCTCACCGATGCTCCGGGAGACCCAGTACTTC	CASSPMLRETQYF
few	TRBV18	-	TRBJ1-1	TGTGCCAGCTCACGGGACAAGGACACTGAAGCTTTCTTT	CASSRDKDTEAFF
-	TRBV6-1	TRBD1	TRBJ2-7	TGTGCCAGCAGCGTAGTCGGGACAGGGGGCTACGAGCAGTACTTC	CASSVVGTGGYEQYF
-	TRBV6-1	-	TRBJ2-3	TGTGCCAGCAGATGGGGGGCGGTCGCAGATACGCAGTATTTT	CASRWGAVADTQYF
few	TRBV5-1	-	TRBJ2-1	TGCGCCAGCAGCTTAGGACCCAACAATGAGCAGTTCTTC	CASSLGPNNEQFF
few	TRBV7-3	-	TRBJ1-1	TGTGCCAGCAGCTTTACCTGGAACACTGAAGCTTTCTTT	CASSFTWNTEAFF
few	TRBV7-2	-	TRBJ1-3	TGTGCCAGCAGCTTAGCCCAGGCTGGCTCTGGAAACACCATATATTTT	CASSLAQAGSGNTIYF
few	TRBV18	-	TRBJ2-3	TGTGCCAGCTCACCACGTTCGAGCACAGATACGCAGTATTTT	CASSPRSSTDTQYF
few	TRBV25-1	-	TRBJ1-2	TGTGCCAGCAGTAAATCCGGGACAATCGGGGGCTACACCTTC	CASSKSGTIGGYTF
-	TRBV20-1	-	TRBJ1-2	TGCAGTGGACGACAGGACTATGGCTACACCTTC	CSGRQDYGYTF
few	TRBV30	-	TRBJ1-1	TGTGCCTGGAGCAGGAATTCGAACACTGAAGCTTTCTTT	CAWSRNSNTEAFF
-	TRBV28	TRBD1	TRBJ2-5	TGTGCCAGCAGTTCGCGACAGGGGGCCGAGTACTTC	CASSSRQGAEYF
few	TRBV19	TRBD1	TRBJ1-5	TGTGCCAGCGAGTCGGGGGGTGGACAGGGTGACAATCAGCCCCAGCATTTT	CASESGGGQGDNQPQHF
-	TRBV5-6	-	TRBJ2-5	TGTGCCAGCAGCTTGAATCTGAAGACCCAGTACTTC	CASSLNLKTQYF
-	TRBV28	-	TRBJ2-7	TGTGCCAGCAGGCTCGGGGGGCTGGGCGAGCAGTACTTC	CASRLGGLGEQYF
-	TRBV7-3	TRBD1	TRBJ2-3	TGTGCCAGCAGCCCTAAGGACAGGGGGATGGATACGCAGTATTTT	CASSPKDRGMDTQYF
many	TRBV28	TRBD2	TRBJ2-1	TGTGCCAGCAGTCTATGGACTAGCGGGAACAATGAGCAGTTCTTC	CASSLWTSGNNEQFF
-	TRBV5-1	-	TRBJ2-2	TGCGCCAGCAGCTTGGAGGAGGGCGGGGAGCTGTTTTTT	CASSLEEGGELFF
few	TRBV7-2	-	TRBJ2-3	TGTGCCAGCAGCCTACTGACTAGCACAGATACGCAGTATTTT	CASSLLTSTDTQYF
many	TRBV30	-	TRBJ2-7	TGTGCCTGGATCCCCCCGGGACGGACCTACGAGCAGTACTTC	CAWIPPGRTYEQYF
few	TRBV5-1	TRBD2	TRBJ2-1	TGCGCCAGCAGCTTGGGTACTAGCGGGAGGGCGGATGAGCAGTTCTTC	CASSLGTSGRADEQFF
few	TRBV18	-	TRBJ2-3	TGTGCCAGCTCACTATTCAGAGATACGCAGTATTTT	CASSLFRDTQYF
-	TRBV2	TRBD2	TRBJ2-1	TGTGCCAGCAGTGGGTCGGGGGGTAGGCAGTTCTTC	CASSGSGGRQFF
few	TRBV19	-	TRBJ2-1	TGTGCCAGTAGCCGTATCGAAGCCCCAACAATTTACAATGAGCAGTTCTTC	CASSRIEAPTIYNEQFF
-	TRBV28	-	TRBJ1-2	TGTGCCAGCAGTTTAAGGACAGCTAACTATGGCTACACCTTC	CASSLRTANYGYTF
few	TRBV11-2	-	TRBJ1-3	TGTGCCAGCAGCTCTGTTAGGGGGGCTGGAAACACCATATATTTT	CASSSVRGAGNTIYF
-	TRBV29-1	TRBD2	TRBJ2-7	TGCAGCGTTCTCTCTAGCGGGAAGGGCTACGAGCAGTACTTC	CSVLSSGKGYEQYF
few	TRBV9	-	TRBJ1-2	TGTGCCAGCAGCGTAGAGGCAGACGGAACCTATGGCTACACCTTC	CASSVEADGTYGYTF
-	TRBV18	TRBD2	TRBJ2-4	TGTGCCAGCTCACCGGGACTAGCGGGCGGCCAGCAAAACATTCAGTACTTC	CASSPGLAGGQQNIQYF
-	TRBV5-6	-	TRBJ2-7	TGTGCCAGCAGCATAGACGTCGTCGAGCAGTACTTC	CASSIDVVEQYF
few	TRBV29-1	TRBD1	TRBJ2-1	TGCAGCGTTGATAAGGACAGGGACCACAATGAGCAGTTCTTC	CSVDKDRDHNEQFF
few	TRBV7-2	-	TRBJ2-1	TGTGCCAGCAGCTTACAGGGAAATGAGCAGTTCTTC	CASSLQGNEQFF
-	TRBV6-1	-	TRBJ2-7	TGTGCCAGCAGTGACCCGGGGCTATCCTACGAGCAGTACTTC	CASSDPGLSYEQYF
-	TRBV28	TRBD1	TRBJ1-1	TGTGCCAGCAGCGACAGGGGTAGGATGAACACTGAAGCTTTCTTT	CASSDRGRMNTEAFF
-	TRBV28	-	TRBJ1-5	TGTGCCAGCAGTTTATGGACAACGTCAGGGGTTCAGCCCCAGCATTTT	CASSLWTTSGVQPQHF
many	TRBV14	TRBD1	TRBJ2-6	TGTGCCAGCAGCCGCCTAACAGGGGCTGGGGCCAACGTCCTGACTTTC	CASSRLTGAGANVLTF
-	TRBV7-3	-	TRBJ2-6	TGTGCCAGCAGCTTAACGGGCAGTCCCTCTGGGGCCAACGTCCTGACTTTC	CASSLTGSPSGANVLTF
-	TRBV27	-	TRBJ1-2	TGTGCCAGCAGTCGGACACTAAACTATGGCTACACCTTC	CASSRTLNYGYTF